This T cell receptor beta chain appears in the sequencing data of a study of blood T cell repertoires in COVID-19. Turning to the study itself: Sources were T cells, B-cell-depleted T cells, or PBMCs; the material itself was cDNA or gDNA.

Assay: immunoSEQ multiplex PCR; the TCRdb copy retains only in-frame clones and omits some. The sample has roughly 200,000 clones, around 90% seen once. The V gene lost 7 bases and the J gene lost 6 bases, with 22 bases spanning the gap. CDR1 is SGHNT, CDR2 YYREEE, per germline (reference sequence). This CDR3 is built from 15 residues. The sequence derives from a young man in a cohort exposed to, infected with or recovered from COVID-19 (not recorded which). This rearrangement joins TRBV5-4 to TRBJ1-2; D is unclear. Sequencing was performed on PBMCs or T cells enriched from blood (not recorded which). This CDR3 reads CASSGFPGPQDGYTF. CDR3 nucleotide sequence: TGTGCCAGCTCGGGGTTCCCCGGGCCTCAGGATGGCTACACCTTC.